This T cell receptor beta chain derives from a study of cytomegalovirus exposure and HLA in healthy donors. Study outcomes and limitations: A later analysis found common viral pathogens apparently linked to several of the most significant clusters. A missense variant in DCLRE1C was later tied to TCR beta V- and J-gene trimming. Sequencing depth across donors, presence/absence analyses assumed, was roughly uniform. Accurate prediction of HLA-A and HLA-B alleles (for most subjects) was reportedly achieved from TCR beta sequences.

It was with 60 Vbeta and 13 Jbeta primers that the PCR ran. The assay was immunoSEQ multiplex PCR, and TCRdb's table has in-frame clones only and misses some. The data contain some 130,000 clones, around three quarters of them seen just once; the ten biggest clones take up roughly 2%. J gave up 0 bases and V 2 bases, and 10 bases lay outside the gene matches. Germline V lookup: CDR1 MDHEN, CDR2 SYDVKM. This CDR3 spans 20 amino acids. Comment on this clone: Its antigen is undetermined.

The sequencing sample was made of PBMCs. The chain combines TRBV28 with TRBJ2-3; 14 bases align to TRBD2. This TCR was recovered from a man aged 18-30 years in good health and CMV-seronegative. The CDR3 protein is CASSLATSGRAGASTDTQYF. The DNA of the CDR3 is TGTGCCAGCAGTTTAGCGACTAGCGGGAGGGCCGGGGCTAGCACAGATACGCAGTATTTT.